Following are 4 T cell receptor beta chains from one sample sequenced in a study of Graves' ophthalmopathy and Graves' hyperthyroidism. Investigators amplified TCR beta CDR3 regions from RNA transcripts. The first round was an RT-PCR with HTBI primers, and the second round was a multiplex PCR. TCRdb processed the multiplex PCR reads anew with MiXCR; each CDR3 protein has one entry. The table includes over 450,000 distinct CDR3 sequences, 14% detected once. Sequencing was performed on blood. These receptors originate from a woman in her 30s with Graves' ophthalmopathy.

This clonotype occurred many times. The CDR3 sequence: CASSLGDRVNTF. The DNA of the CDR3 is TGTGCCAGCAGTTTAGGGGACAGGGTAAATACCTTC. The rearrangement joins TRBV12-3 or TRBV12-4 to TRBJ1-2, with 9 bases aligning to TRBD1. V trimming: 1 base; J trimming: 14 bases; junction bases outside the gene matches: 5. This CDR3 spans 12 amino acids.

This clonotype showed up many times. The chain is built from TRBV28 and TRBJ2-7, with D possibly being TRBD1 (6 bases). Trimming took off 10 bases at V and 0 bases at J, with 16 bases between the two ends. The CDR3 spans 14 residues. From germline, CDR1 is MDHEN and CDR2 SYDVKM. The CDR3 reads CATLSRDNSYEQYF. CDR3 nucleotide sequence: TGTGCCACCCTATCCCGGGACAACTCCTACGAGCAGTACTTC.

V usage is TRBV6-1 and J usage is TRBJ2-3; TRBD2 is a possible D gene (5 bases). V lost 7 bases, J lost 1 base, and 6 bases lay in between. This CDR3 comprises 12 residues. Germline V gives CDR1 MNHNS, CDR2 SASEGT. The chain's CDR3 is CASMEGTDTQYF. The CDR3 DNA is TGTGCCAGCATGGAGGGCACAGATACGCAGTATTTT.

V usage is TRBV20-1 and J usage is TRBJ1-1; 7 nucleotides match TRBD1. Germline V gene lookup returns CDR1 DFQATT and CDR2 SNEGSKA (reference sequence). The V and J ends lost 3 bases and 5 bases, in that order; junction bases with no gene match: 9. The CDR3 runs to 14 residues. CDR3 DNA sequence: TGCAGTGCTAGCCCGCCAGGGGGGAAGACTGAAGCTTTCTTT. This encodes CSASPPGGKTEAFF.